The 16 T cell receptor beta chains presented below share a single source sample, sequenced in a study of CD8+ T cells in alopecia areata. TCR sequencing used cDNA made by reverse transcription of extracted RNA. Using immunoSEQ multiplex PCR, the repertoire was profiled, and TCRdb retains in-frame clones only, with some absent. The data show approximately 180,000 clones, 50% to 60% seen once. Sequences were derived from CD4+ T cells sorted from blood, sampled at week 0. The receptors here all came from a human donor with alopecia areata.

The chain links TRBV5-1 to TRBJ2-2; D not resolved. CDR3 length: 15 residues. CDR1 SGHRS and CDR2 YFSETQ come from the germline V gene. V was trimmed by 2 bases and J by 0 bases, leaving 8 bases between them. Here the CDR3 DNA reads TGCGCCAGCAGCTTTACACAGACGAACACCGGGGAGCTGTTTTTT. It is translated as CASSFTQTNTGELFF.

This chain joins TRBV14 and TRBJ1-4; the D gene is possibly TRBD1 (5 bases). Trimming shortened V by 1 base and J by 8 bases, and 11 bases separated the two germline ends. The germline V gene encodes CDR1 SGHDN and CDR2 FVKESK. The CDR3 extends over 14 amino acids. The CDR3 DNA follows: TGTGCCAGCAGCCAAGTGGGGGGGTACGAAAAACTGTTTTTT. Its protein product is CASSQVGGYEKLFF.

The V call is TRBV5-1, the J call TRBJ2-5; TRBD2 matches at 8 bases. The junction had 7 bases not matched to a gene; V was cut back by 3 bases and J by 3 bases. This CDR3 is 15 amino acids long. CDR1 is SGHRS and CDR2 is YFSETQ in the germline V gene. In DNA form, the CDR3 reads TGCGCCAGCAGCTCCGAACTAGCGGCCAAAGAGACCCAGTACTTC. Encoded protein: CASSSELAAKETQYF.

This clone was detected ten times or more. V is TRBV11-2 and J is TRBJ2-5; 9 bases match TRBD1. This CDR3 has 15 amino acids. J lost 2 bases, V lost 3 bases, and 4 bases had no gene match. Germline CDR1 reads SGHAT; CDR2 reads FQNNGV. CDR3 region: CASSFPGTGQETQYF. The CDR3 DNA is TGTGCCAGCAGCTTCCCCGGGACAGGGCAAGAGACCCAGTACTTC.

This clone was recorded at least ten times. CDR3 DNA: TGCGCCAGCAGCTTGAGTCAATCCTCTGGAAACACCATATATTTT. Translated: CASSLSQSSGNTIYF. The chain combines TRBV5-1 with TRBJ1-3; unclear D gene. There are 15 residues in the CDR3. Deletions cut 1 base from V and 0 bases from J, with 8 bases between. CDR1 is SGHRS, CDR2 YFSETQ, per germline.

The chain is built from TRBV6-5 and TRBJ2-7; possibly TRBD2 for D (5 bases). Between the trimmed V and J ends, which lost 6 bases and 7 bases, there was a span of 22 bases. CDR1 is MNHEY, CDR2 SVGAGI, per germline. The CDR3 extends over 15 amino acids. CDR3 sequence (DNA): TGTGCCAGCAGACGTCAAGTCCAACCCCCGGGGGAGCAGTACTTC. Translation: CASRRQVQPPGEQYF.

This clone was detected only a few times. This chain joins TRBV7-2 and TRBJ1-2, with D unresolved. This CDR3 is built from 14 residues. Germline V gene lookup returns CDR1 SGHTA and CDR2 FQGNSA. Trimming took 5 bases from V and 6 from J, leaving 16 bases between them. CDR3 amino acids: CASSARTAVHGYTF. CDR3 nucleotide sequence: TGTGCCAGCAGCGCCAGGACGGCCGTCCATGGCTACACCTTC.

This rearrangement joins TRBV15 to TRBJ2-1; 9 bases match TRBD2. V was pared by 1 base and J by 6 bases, with 7 bases of the junction left unmatched. The CDR3 loop spans 16 amino acids. Germline loops: CDR1 LNHNV, CDR2 YYDKDF (reference sequence). The CDR3 here is CATSRVAGGQRNEQFF. The CDR3 DNA reads as TGTGCCACCAGCAGAGTTGCGGGGGGGCAGCGCAATGAGCAGTTCTTC.

This clone came up once. The chain is built from TRBV7-2 and TRBJ2-5; D is possibly TRBD2 (5 bases). Germline V CDR1 and CDR2: SGHTA, FQGNSA. The length of the CDR3 is 16 residues. Trimming took off 4 bases at V and 7 bases at J, with 22 bases between the two ends. CDR3 sequence reads: CASSSQVRVREGTQYF. Here the CDR3 DNA reads TGTGCCAGCAGCTCCCAGGTGCGGGTCCGGGAAGGGACCCAGTACTTC.

The chain links TRBV5-5 to TRBJ1-2, with TRBD1 matching over 7 bases. The junction had 10 bases not matched to a gene; V was cut back by 7 bases and J by 7 bases. The CDR3 contains 13 residues. From germline, CDR1 is SGHKS and CDR2 YYEKEE (reference sequence). CDR3 residues: CASRARGPGGYTF. In nucleotides, the CDR3 is TGTGCCAGCCGCGCAAGGGGGCCGGGTGGCTACACCTTC. The variable domain in full, completed from reference TRBV5-5 and TRBJ1-2, reads DAGVTQSPTHLIKTRGQQVTLRCSPISGHKSVSWYQQVLGQGPQFIFQYYEKEERGRGNFPDRFSARQFPNYSSELNVNALLLGDSALYLCASRARGPGGYTFGSGTRLTVV.

This chain joins TRBV6-5 and TRBJ1-4, with D uncertain. The germline CDR1 and CDR2 sequences are MNHEY and SVGAGI. V was shortened by 0 bases and J by 13 bases, with 15 bases between the two germline ends. The CDR3 has 14 residues. In DNA, the CDR3 is TGTGCCAGCAGTTACTCATCTGCGGGAGGGAGACTGTTTTTT. Its translation is CASSYSSAGGRLFF.

The rearrangement uses TRBV29-1 and TRBJ2-2; D is ambiguous. With 7 bases removed from V and 7 bases from J, the gap between germline ends came to 13 bases. This CDR3 is built from 12 residues. CDR1 is SQVTM, CDR2 ANQGSEA, per germline. The CDR3 reads CSASVVGGELFF. The CDR3 DNA is TGCAGCGCGTCGGTTGTTGGCGGGGAGCTGTTTTTT.

V and J are TRBV7-2 and TRBJ2-5; 8 nucleotides line up with TRBD1. The junction had 2 bases not matched to a gene; V was cut back by 3 bases and J by 5 bases. The CDR3 has 13 residues. Looked up from germline, CDR1 is SGHTA and CDR2 is FQGNSA. The CDR3 region has the DNA TGTGCCAGCAGCTTCCGACAGGGGGAGACCCAGTACTTC. Encoded protein: CASSFRQGETQYF.

CDR3 amino acids: CAWRERVIRMNTEAFF. CDR3 in DNA: TGTGCCTGGAGGGAGAGGGTAATACGCATGAACACTGAAGCTTTCTTT. The chain is built from TRBV30 and TRBJ1-1; D is unresolved. The CDR3 totals 16 residues. Trimming left V 3 bases short and J 0 bases short, with 17 bases between. Looked up from germline, CDR1 is GTSNPN and CDR2 is SVGIG (reference sequence).

This clone was seen more than once but under ten times. The V and J genes are TRBV6-6 and TRBJ2-5, with 10 bases fitting TRBD2. Germline V gene data show CDR1 as MNHNY and CDR2 as SVGAGI (reference sequence). After removal of 7 bases from V and 5 bases from J, the junction contained 7 bases not matched to a gene. This CDR3 contains 14 residues. CDR3 nucleotides: TGTGCCAGCAAGGACTCTAGCGGGGGTGAGACCCAGTACTTC. Its translation is CASKDSSGGETQYF.

J is TRBJ1-4 and V is TRBV5-1, with TRBD1 as a possible D gene (5 bases). The germline CDR1 and CDR2 sequences are SGHRS and YFSETQ. CDR3 length: 15 residues. V lost 0 bases and J lost 3, with 9 bases in between. This CDR3 is CASSLGRQPNEKLFF. The DNA of the CDR3 is TGCGCCAGCAGCTTGGGCCGACAGCCTAATGAAAAACTGTTTTTT.